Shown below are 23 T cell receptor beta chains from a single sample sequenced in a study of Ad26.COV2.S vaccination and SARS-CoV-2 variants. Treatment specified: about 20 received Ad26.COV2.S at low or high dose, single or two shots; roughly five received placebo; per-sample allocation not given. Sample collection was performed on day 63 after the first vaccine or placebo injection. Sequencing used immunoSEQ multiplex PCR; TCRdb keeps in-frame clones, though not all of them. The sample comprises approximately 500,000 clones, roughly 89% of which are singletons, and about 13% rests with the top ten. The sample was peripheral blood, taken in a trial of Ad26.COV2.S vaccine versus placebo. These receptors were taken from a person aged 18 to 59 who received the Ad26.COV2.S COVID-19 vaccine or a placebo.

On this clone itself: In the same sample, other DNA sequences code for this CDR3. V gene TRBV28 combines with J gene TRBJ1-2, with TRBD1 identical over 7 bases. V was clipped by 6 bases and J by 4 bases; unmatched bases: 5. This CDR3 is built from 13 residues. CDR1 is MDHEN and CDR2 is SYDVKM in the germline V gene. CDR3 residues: CASSFRGAYGYTF. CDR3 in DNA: TGTGCCAGCAGCTTCAGGGGGGCCTATGGCTACACCTTC.

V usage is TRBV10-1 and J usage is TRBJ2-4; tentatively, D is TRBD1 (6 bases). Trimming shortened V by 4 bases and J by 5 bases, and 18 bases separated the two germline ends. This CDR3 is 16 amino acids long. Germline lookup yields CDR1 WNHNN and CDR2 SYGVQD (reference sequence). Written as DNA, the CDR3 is TGCGCCAGCAGTGTGTGGCAGGGACAATGGCAAAACATTCAGTACTTC. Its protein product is CASSVWQGQWQNIQYF.

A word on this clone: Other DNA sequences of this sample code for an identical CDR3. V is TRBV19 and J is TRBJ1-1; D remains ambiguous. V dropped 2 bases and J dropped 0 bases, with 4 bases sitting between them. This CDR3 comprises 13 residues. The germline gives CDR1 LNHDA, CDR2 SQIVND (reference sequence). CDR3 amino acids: CASSISLNTEAFF. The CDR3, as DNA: TGTGCCAGTAGTATAAGCCTGAACACTGAAGCTTTCTTT.

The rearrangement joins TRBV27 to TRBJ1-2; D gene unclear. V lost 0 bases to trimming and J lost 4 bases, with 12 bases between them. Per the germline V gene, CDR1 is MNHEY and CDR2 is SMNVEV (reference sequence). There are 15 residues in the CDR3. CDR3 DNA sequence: TGTGCCAGCAGTTTATCCCGCCTCGGCCCCTATGGCTACACCTTC. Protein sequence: CASSLSRLGPYGYTF.

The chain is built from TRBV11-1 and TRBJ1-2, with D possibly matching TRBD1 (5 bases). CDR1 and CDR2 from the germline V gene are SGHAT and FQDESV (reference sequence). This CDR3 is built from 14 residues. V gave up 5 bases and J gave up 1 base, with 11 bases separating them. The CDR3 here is CASSTPGSNYGYTF. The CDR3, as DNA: TGTGCCAGCAGCACACCAGGGAGTAACTATGGCTACACCTTC.

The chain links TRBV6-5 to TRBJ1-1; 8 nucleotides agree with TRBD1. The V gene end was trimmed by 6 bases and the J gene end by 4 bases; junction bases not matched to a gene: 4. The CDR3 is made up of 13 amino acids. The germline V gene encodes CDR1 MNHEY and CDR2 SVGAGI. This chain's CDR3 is CASRQGGGTEAFF. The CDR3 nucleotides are TGTGCCAGCAGACAGGGGGGTGGCACTGAAGCTTTCTTT.

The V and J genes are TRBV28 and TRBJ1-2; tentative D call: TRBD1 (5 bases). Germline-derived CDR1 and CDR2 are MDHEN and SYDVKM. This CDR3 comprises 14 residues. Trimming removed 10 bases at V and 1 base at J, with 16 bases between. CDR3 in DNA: TGTGCCACCACGAGGGGAGGGAATAACTATGGCTACACCTTC. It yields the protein CATTRGGNNYGYTF.

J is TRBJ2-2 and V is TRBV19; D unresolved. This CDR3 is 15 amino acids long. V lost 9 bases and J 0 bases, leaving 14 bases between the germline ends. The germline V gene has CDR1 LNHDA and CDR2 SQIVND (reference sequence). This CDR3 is CASKKDTTNTGELFF. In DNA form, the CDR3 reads TGTGCCAGCAAGAAAGACACTACGAACACCGGGGAGCTGTTTTTT.

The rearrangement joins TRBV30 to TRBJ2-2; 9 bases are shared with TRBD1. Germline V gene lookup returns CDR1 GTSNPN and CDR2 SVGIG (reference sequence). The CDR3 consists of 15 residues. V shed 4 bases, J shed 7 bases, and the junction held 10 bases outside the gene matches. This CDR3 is CAWKRTGTGHGELFF. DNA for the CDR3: TGTGCCTGGAAAAGGACCGGGACAGGGCACGGGGAGCTGTTTTTT. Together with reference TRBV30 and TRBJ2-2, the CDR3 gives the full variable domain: SQTIHQWPATLVQPVGSPLSLECTVEGTSNPNLYWYRQAAGRGLQLLFYSVGIGQISSEVPQNLSASRPQDRQFILSSKKLLLSDSGFYLCAWKRTGTGHGELFFGEGSRLTVL.

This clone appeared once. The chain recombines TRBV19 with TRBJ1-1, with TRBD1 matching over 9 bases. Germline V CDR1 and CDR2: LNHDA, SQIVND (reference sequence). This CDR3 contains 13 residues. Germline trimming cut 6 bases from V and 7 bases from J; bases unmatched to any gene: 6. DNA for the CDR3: TGTGCCAGTAGGGACAGGGGAAGTGGTGAAGCTTTCTTT. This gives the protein CASRDRGSGEAFF.

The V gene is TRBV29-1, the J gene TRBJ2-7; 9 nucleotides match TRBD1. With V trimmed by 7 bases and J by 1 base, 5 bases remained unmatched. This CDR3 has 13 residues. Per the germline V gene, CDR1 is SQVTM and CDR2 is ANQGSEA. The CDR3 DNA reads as TGCAGCGCTCGGACAGGGGAATCCTACGAGCAGTACTTC. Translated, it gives CSARTGESYEQYF.

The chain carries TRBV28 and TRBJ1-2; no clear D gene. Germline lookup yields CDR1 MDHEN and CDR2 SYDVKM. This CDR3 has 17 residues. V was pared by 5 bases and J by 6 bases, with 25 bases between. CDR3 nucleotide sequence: TGTGCCAGCAGTCCAGCCCCAAGCGTTGGACCCTTGAATGGCTACACCTTC. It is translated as CASSPAPSVGPLNGYTF.

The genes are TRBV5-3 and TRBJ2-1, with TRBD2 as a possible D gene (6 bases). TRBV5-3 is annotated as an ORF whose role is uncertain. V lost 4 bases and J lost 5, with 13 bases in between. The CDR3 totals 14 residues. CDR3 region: CARSPGDQNNEQFF. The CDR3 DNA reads TGTGCCAGAAGCCCGGGGGACCAAAACAATGAGCAGTTCTTC.

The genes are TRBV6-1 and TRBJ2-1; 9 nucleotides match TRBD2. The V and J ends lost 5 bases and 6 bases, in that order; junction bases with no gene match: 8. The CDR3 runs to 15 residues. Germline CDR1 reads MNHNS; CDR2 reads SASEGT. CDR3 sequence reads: CASSKQGGRANEQFF. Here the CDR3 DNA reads TGTGCCAGCAGTAAACAAGGCGGGAGGGCCAATGAGCAGTTCTTC.

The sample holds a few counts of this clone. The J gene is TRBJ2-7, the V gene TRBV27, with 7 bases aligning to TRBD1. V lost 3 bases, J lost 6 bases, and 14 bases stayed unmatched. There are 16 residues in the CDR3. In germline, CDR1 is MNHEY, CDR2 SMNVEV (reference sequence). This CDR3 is CASSLVRGQRSAEQYF. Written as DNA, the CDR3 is TGTGCCAGCAGTTTGGTAAGGGGACAGCGTTCTGCCGAGCAGTACTTC.

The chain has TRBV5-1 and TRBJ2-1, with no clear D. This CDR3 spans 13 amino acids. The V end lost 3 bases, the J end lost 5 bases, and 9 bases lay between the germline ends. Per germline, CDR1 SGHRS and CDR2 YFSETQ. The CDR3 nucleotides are TGCGCCAGCAGCTCCCTACACCACAATGAGCAGTTCTTC. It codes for CASSSLHHNEQFF.

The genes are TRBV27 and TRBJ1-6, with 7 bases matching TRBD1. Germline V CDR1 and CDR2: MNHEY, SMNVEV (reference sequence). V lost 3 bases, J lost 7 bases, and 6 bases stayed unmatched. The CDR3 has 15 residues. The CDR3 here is CASSFTDRDNSPLHF. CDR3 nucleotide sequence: TGTGCCAGCAGTTTTACCGACAGGGACAATTCACCCCTCCACTTT.

The CDR3 reads CASSSTLGSYEQYF. DNA of the CDR3: TGTGCCAGCAGCTCTACTTTAGGTTCCTACGAGCAGTACTTC. The chain joins TRBV3-1 (or the pseudogene TRBV3-2) to TRBJ2-7; D is undetermined. V was trimmed by 5 bases and J by 1 base, leaving 12 bases between them. Germline-derived CDR1 and CDR2 are LGHDT and YNNKEL (reference sequence). The CDR3 sequence is 14 residues long.

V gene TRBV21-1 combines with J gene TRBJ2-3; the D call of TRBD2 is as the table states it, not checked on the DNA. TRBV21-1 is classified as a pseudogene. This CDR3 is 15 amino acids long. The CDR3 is CASSKSAGEADTQYF. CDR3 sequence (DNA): TGTGCCAGCAGCAAATCGGCGGGAGAGGCAGATACGCAGTATTTT.

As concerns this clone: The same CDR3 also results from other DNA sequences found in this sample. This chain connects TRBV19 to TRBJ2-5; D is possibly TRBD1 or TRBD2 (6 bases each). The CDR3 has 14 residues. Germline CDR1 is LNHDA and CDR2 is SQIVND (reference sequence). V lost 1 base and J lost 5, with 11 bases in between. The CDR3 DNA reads TGTGCCAGTAGTATAGGGCAGGGGAGGGAGACCCAGTACTTC. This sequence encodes CASSIGQGRETQYF.

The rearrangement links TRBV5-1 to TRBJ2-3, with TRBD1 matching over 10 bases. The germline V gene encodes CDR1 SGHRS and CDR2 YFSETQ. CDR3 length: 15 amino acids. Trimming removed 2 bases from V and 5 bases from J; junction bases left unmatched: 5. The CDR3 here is CASSLAGTGVDTQYF. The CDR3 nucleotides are TGCGCCAGCAGCTTAGCCGGGACAGGGGTAGATACGCAGTATTTT.

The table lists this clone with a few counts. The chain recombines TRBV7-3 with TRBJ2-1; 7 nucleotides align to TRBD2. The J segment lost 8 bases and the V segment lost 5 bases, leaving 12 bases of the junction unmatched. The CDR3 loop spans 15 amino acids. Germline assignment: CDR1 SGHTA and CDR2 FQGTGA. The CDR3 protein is CASSQAGGTIDEQFF. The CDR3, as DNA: TGTGCCAGCAGCCAAGCCGGCGGGACTATTGATGAGCAGTTCTTC.

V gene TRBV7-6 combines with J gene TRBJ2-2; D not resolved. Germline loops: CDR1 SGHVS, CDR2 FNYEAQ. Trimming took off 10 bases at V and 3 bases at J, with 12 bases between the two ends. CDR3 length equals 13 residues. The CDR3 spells CATSTFYTGELFF. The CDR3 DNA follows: TGTGCCACCTCGACCTTTTACACCGGGGAGCTGTTTTTT.